The count of the clone carrying this T cell receptor beta chain is one. The trim removed 4 bases at V and 4 bases at J, leaving 6 bases unmatched. The CDR3 has 16 amino acids. Germline assignment: CDR1 LGHDT and CDR2 YNNKEL (reference sequence). These data belong to a study of blood T cell repertoires in COVID-19. About the research overall: Sites in the United States, Italy and Spain provided acute and convalescent COVID-19 samples. Nucleic acid was either cDNA or gDNA, and it came from T cells, B-cell-depleted T cells, or PBMCs.

Original methodology: Amplification from reference gene primers served as the basis for estimated nucleated cell counts. Here immunoSEQ multiplex PCR was the method, and the copy in TCRdb shows in-frame clones only, minus some. The DNA gave D and trimming, while V, J and clone size come from that table. The sample has around 160,000 clones, 65% to 90% seen once. The genes are TRBV3-1 (or the pseudogene TRBV3-2) and TRBJ2-7; 14 bases map to TRBD2. The specimen sequenced was peripheral blood. This clonotype originated in a man aged 55 to 70 with acute or convalescent COVID-19. The CDR3 sequence: CASSRLAGGGMYEQYF. The CDR3 DNA reads TGTGCCAGCAGCCGACTAGCGGGAGGGGGGATGTACGAGCAGTACTTC.